A single T cell receptor beta chain is shown here with its context. This CDR3 has 20 amino acids. The sample is drawn from a study of T-cell reconstitution after alpha-beta-depleted transplantation in children. For TCRbeta, the library was prepared with unique molecular identifiers. TCRdb reprocessed the PCR reads via MiXCR and lists one record per CDR3 protein. The data show more than 150,000 distinct CDR3 sequences, approximately 7% seen once. Specimen: PBMCs from the stem cell graft donor, collected from the stem cell graft. This sequence joins TRBV21-1 and TRBJ2-2; TRBD1, the table's D call, lacks a check against the DNA. TRBV21-1 is given as a pseudogene. This TCR was recovered from a human donor who donated a stem cell graft to a child with Wiskott-Aldrich syndrome. The CDR3 DNA reads as TGTGCCAGCAGCACCGTCACGGAATCGGACAGGGACCCGAACACCGGGGAGCTGTTTTTT. Translating gives CASSTVTESDRDPNTGELFF.